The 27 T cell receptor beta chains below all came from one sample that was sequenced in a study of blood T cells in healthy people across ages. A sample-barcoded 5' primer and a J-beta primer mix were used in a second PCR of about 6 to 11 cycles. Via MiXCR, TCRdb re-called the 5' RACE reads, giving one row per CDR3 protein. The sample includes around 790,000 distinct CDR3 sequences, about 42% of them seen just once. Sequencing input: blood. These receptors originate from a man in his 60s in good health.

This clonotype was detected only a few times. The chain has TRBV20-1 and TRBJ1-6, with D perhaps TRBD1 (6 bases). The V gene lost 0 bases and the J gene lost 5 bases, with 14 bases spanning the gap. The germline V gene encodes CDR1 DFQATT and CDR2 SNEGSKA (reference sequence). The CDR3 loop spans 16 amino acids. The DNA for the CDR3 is TGCAGTGCTAGAGATCCTTTAACAGGGAATAATTCACCCCTCCACTTT. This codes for CSARDPLTGNNSPLHF.

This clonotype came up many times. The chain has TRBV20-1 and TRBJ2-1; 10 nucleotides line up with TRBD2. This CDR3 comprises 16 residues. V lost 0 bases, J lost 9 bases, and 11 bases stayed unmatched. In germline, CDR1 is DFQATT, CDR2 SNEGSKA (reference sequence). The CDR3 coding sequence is TGCAGTGCTAGAGATCTTCTAGCGGGGGAACGCGGTGAGCAGTTCTTC. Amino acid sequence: CSARDLLAGERGEQFF.

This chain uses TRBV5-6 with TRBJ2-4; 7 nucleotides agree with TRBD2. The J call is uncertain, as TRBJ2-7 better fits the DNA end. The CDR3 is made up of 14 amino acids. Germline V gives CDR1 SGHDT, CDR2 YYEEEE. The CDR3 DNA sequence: TGTGCCAGCAGCCGAGCGGGGTTAACCTACGAGCAGTACTTC. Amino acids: CASSRAGLTYEQYF.

The CDR3 DNA sequence: TGTGCCAGCAGTTATGTGAGGGGTCAGAACACTGAAGCTTTCTTT. Protein sequence: CASSYVRGQNTEAFF. The V call is TRBV6-6, the J call TRBJ1-1; possibly TRBD1 for D (5 bases). The CDR3 is 15 amino acids. Germline V lookup: CDR1 MNHNY, CDR2 SVGAGI (reference sequence). V was clipped by 3 bases and J by 1 base, with 12 bases between them.

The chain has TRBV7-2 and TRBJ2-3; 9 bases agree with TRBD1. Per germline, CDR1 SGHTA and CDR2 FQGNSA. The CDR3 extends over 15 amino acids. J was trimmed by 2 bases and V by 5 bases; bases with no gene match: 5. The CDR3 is CASSTQGATTDTQYF. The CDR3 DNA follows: TGTGCCAGCAGCACACAGGGGGCTACCACAGATACGCAGTATTTT.

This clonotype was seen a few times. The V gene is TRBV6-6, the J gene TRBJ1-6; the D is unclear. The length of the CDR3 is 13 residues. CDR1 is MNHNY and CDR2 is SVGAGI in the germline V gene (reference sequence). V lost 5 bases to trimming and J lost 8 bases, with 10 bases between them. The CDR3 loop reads CASSQSTDSPLHF. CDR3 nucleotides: TGTGCCAGCAGTCAATCTACAGATTCACCCCTCCACTTT.

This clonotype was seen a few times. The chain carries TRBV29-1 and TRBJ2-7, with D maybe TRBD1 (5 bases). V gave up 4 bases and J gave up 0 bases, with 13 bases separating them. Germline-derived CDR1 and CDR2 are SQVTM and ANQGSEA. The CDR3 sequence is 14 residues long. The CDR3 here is CSVADRRISYEQYF. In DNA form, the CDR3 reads TGCAGCGTTGCTGACAGAAGGATCTCCTACGAGCAGTACTTC.

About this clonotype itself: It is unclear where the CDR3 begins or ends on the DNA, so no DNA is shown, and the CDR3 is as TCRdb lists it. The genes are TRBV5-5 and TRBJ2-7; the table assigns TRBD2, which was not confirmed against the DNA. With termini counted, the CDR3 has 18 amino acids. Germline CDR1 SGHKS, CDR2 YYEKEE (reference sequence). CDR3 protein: CASSPGTSGDGFLETQYF.

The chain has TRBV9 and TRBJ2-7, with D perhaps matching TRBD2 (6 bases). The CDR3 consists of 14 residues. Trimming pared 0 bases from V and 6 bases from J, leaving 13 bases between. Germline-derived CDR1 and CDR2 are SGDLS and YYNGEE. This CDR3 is CASSVDARDSEQYF. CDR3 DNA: TGTGCCAGCAGCGTAGATGCCCGGGACTCCGAGCAGTACTTC.

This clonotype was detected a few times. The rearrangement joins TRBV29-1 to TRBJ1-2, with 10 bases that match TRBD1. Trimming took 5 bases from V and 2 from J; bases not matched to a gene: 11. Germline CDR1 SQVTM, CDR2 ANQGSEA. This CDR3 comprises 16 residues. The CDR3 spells CSVNRDRGFGNYGYTF. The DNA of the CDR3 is TGCAGCGTTAACCGGGACAGGGGCTTTGGAAACTATGGCTACACCTTC. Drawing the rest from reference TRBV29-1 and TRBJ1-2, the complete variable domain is SAVISQKPSRDICQRGTSLTIQCQVDSQVTMMFWYRQQPGQSLTLIATANQGSEATYESGFVIDKFPISRPNLTFSTLTVSNMSPEDSSIYLCSVNRDRGFGNYGYTFGSGTRLTVV.

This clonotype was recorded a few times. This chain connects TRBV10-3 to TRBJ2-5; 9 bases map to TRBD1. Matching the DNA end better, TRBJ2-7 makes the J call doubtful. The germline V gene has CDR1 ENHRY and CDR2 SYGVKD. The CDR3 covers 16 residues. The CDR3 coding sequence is TGTGCCATCAGTGAATCGGGGGACAGGGAATTCTACGAGCAGTACTTC. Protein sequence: CAISESGDREFYEQYF.

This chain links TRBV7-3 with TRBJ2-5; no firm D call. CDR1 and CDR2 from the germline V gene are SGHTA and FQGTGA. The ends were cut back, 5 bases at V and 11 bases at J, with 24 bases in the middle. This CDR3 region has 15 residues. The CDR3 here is CASSPYHGPYNEQYF. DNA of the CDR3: TGTGCCAGCAGCCCATACCATGGCCCCTACAATGAGCAGTACTTC.

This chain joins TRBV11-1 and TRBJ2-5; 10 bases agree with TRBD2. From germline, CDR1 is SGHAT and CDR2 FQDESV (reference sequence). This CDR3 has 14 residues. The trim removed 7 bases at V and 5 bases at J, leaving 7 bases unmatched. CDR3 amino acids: CASNLAGEWETQYF. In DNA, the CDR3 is TGTGCCAGCAACCTAGCGGGAGAATGGGAGACCCAGTACTTC. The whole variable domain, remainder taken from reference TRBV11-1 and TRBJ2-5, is EAEVAQSPRYKITEKSQAVAFWCDPISGHATLYWYRQILGQGPELLVQFQDESVVDDSQLPKDRFSAERLKGVDSTLKIQPAELGDSAMYLCASNLAGEWETQYFGPGTRLLVL.

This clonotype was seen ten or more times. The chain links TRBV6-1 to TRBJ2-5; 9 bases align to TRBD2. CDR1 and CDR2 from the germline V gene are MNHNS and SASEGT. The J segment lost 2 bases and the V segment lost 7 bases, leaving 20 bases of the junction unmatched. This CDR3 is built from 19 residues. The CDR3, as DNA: TGTGCCAGCACCAAAGGGGTTTATGGAGGTAGCGGGGGACAAGAGACCCAGTACTTC. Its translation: CASTKGVYGGSGGQETQYF.

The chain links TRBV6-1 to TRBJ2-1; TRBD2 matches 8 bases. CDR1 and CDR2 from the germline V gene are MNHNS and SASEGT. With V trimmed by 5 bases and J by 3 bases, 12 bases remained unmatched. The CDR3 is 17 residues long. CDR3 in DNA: TGTGCCAGCAGTCCCAGCGGGGGCTCCGAAATCTACAATGAGCAGTTCTTC. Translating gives CASSPSGGSEIYNEQFF.

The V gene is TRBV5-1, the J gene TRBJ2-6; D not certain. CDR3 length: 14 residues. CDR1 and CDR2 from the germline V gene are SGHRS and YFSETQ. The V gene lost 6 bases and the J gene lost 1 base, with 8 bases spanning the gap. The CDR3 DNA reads TGCGCCAGCAAGGACCTATCTGGGGCCAACGTCCTGACTTTC. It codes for CASKDLSGANVLTF.

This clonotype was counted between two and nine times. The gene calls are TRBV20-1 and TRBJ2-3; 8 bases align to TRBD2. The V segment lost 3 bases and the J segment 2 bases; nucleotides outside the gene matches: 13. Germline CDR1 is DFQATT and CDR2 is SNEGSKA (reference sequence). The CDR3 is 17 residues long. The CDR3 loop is CSARVVERGLITDTQYF. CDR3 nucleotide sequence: TGCAGTGCTAGGGTCGTGGAGCGGGGGCTCATCACAGATACGCAGTATTTT.

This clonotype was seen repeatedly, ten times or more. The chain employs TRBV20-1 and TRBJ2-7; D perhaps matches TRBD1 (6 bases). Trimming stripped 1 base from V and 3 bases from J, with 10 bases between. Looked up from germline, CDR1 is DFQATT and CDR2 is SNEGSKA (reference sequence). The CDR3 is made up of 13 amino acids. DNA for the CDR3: TGCAGTGCTAGAGTACAAGGGGGCTACGAGCAGTACTTC. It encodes CSARVQGGYEQYF.

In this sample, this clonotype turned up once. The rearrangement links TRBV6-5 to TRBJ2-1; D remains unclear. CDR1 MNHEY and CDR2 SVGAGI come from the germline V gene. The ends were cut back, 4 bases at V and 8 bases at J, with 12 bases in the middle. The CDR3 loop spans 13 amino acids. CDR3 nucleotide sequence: TGTGCCAGCAGTTTGACAAAACGTGATGAGCAGTTCTTC. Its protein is CASSLTKRDEQFF.

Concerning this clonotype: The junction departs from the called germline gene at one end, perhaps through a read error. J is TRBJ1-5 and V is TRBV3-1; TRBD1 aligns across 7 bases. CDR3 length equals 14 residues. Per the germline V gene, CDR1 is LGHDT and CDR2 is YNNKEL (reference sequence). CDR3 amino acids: CASSLKTGNQPRHF. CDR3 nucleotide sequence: TGTGCCAGCAGCCTAAAGACAGGGAACCAGCCCCGGCATTTT.

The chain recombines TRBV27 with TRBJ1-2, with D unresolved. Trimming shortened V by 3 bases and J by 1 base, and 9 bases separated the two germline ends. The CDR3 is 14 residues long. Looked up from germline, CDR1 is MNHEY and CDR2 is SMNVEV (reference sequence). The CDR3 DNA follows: TGTGCCAGCAGTTTCCGCGGTGTTAACTATGGCTACACCTTC. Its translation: CASSFRGVNYGYTF.

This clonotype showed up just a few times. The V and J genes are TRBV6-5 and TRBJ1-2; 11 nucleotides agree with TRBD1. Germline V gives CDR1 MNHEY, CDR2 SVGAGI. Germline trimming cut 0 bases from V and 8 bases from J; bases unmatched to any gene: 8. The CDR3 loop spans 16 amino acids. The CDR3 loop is CASSYSTGQGAGGYTF. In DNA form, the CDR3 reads TGTGCCAGCAGTTACTCTACAGGACAGGGGGCGGGCGGCTACACCTTC.

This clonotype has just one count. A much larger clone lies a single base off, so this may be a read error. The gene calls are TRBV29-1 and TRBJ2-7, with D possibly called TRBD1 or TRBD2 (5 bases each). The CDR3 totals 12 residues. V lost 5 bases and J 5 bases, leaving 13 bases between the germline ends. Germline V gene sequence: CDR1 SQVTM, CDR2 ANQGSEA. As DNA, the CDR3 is TGCAGCGTTCAGGGACCCGTCGACGAGCAGTACTTC. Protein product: CSVQGPVDEQYF.

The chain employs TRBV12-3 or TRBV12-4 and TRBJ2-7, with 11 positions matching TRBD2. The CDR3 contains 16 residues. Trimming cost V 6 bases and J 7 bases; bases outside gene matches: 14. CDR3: CASSPLAGGSGNEQYF. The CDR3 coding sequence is TGTGCCAGCAGCCCCTTAGCGGGGGGGTCAGGGAATGAGCAGTACTTC.

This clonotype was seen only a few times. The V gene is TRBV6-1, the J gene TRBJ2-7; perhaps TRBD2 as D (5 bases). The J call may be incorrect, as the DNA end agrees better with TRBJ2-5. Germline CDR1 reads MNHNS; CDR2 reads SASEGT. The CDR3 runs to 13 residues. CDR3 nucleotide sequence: TGTGCCAGCAGTGGAGGGAATACAGAGACCCAGTACTTC. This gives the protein CASSGGNTETQYF.

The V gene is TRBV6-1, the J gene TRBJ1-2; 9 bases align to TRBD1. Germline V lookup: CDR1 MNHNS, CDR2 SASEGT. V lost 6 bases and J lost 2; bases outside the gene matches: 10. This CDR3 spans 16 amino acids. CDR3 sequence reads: CASREGTGKLNYGYTF. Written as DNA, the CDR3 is TGTGCCAGCAGGGAGGGGACAGGGAAATTAAACTATGGCTACACCTTC.

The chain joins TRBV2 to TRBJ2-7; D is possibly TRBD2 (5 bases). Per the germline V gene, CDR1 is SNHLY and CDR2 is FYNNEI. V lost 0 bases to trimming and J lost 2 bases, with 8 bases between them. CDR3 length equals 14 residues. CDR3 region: CASSEAEVTYEQYF. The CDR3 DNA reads TGTGCCAGCAGTGAAGCGGAGGTAACCTACGAGCAGTACTTC.